Following are 20 T cell receptor beta chains from one sample sequenced in a study of glioma-infiltrating T cells after dendritic cell vaccination (dated by TCRdb to 2016 to 2018). Library prep was done by the immunoSEQ multiplex PCR assay. The source is immuneACCESS, and TCRdb retained only in-frame sequences with V and J called. Part of the clones is not carried over; for the studies checked, unresolved V genes explain less than half of this, and the remainder is unexplained. A total of tens of thousands of clones appear in this sample, about 83% of them only once. The ten top clones hold more than 8.5% of the sample. The meaning of the sample's time point label: after dendritic cell vaccination, including at tumor progression/relapse. The material sequenced was blood, taken after dendritic cell vaccination. The receptors come from a human donor with glioblastoma.

This clone has just a few counts. The chain employs TRBV7-2 and TRBJ2-2, with 7 bases identical to TRBD1. Per germline, CDR1 SGHTA and CDR2 FQGNSA. The CDR3 contains 14 residues. V gave up 5 bases and J gave up 7 bases; unmatched junction bases: 7. In DNA, the CDR3 is TGTGCCAGCAGCATATACAGGGGAGTCGGGGAGCTGTTTTTT. This codes for CASSIYRGVGELFF.

The chain has TRBV5-5 and TRBJ1-1; unclear D gene. The V and J ends lost 4 bases and 9 bases respectively, with 16 bases between them. Germline V gene data show CDR1 as SGHKS and CDR2 as YYEKEE (reference sequence). The CDR3 is 13 residues long. In DNA, the CDR3 is TGTGCCAGCAGCGTAATCCCAGCGTACCAAGCTTTCTTT. Residues: CASSVIPAYQAFF.

This clone occurred once. The genes are TRBV11-3 and TRBJ2-3; 9 nucleotides match TRBD1. CDR3 size: 15 residues. From germline, CDR1 is SGHNT and CDR2 YENEEA. The V segment lost 5 bases and the J segment 0 bases; nucleotides outside the gene matches: 3. CDR3 region: CASSRDRASTDTQYF. The CDR3 region has the DNA TGTGCCAGCAGCCGGGACAGGGCTAGCACAGATACGCAGTATTTT.

J is TRBJ2-7 and V is TRBV6-1, with D hard to call. V lost 3 bases and J 6 bases, leaving 9 bases between the germline ends. Germline V gives CDR1 MNHNS, CDR2 SASEGT. The CDR3 is made up of 12 amino acids. The CDR3 bases are TGTGCCAGCAGTGAGGCGGAGAGCGAGCAGTACTTC. It encodes CASSEAESEQYF.

The chain is built from TRBV30 and TRBJ2-2; maybe TRBD1 (6 bases). V gave up 4 bases and J gave up 0 bases, with 15 bases separating them. Germline CDR1 is GTSNPN and CDR2 is SVGIG (reference sequence). The length of the CDR3 is 16 residues. CDR3 sequence reads: CAWMKPGHPNTGELFF. As DNA, the CDR3 is TGTGCCTGGATGAAACCGGGACATCCGAACACCGGGGAGCTGTTTTTT. The full variable domain, with the rest looked up from reference TRBV30 and TRBJ2-2, is SQTIHQWPATLVQPVGSPLSLECTVEGTSNPNLYWYRQAAGRGLQLLFYSVGIGQISSEVPQNLSASRPQDRQFILSSKKLLLSDSGFYLCAWMKPGHPNTGELFFGEGSRLTVL.

This chain uses TRBV5-1 with TRBJ1-3, with 11 bases identical to TRBD1. The CDR3 loop spans 15 amino acids. CDR1 is SGHRS, CDR2 YFSETQ, per germline. V gave up 2 bases and J gave up 8 bases; unmatched junction bases: 6. CDR3 amino acids: CASSFSGQGVDTIYF. The CDR3 region has the DNA TGCGCCAGCAGCTTCTCGGGACAGGGGGTTGACACCATATATTTT.

The rearrangement uses TRBV28 and TRBJ2-7, with D perhaps matching TRBD1 (5 bases). This CDR3 comprises 14 residues. V was shortened by 5 bases and J by 2 bases, with 13 bases between the two germline ends. The germline CDR1 and CDR2 sequences are MDHEN and SYDVKM. The CDR3 loop is CASSGPRETYEQYF. DNA of the CDR3: TGTGCCAGCAGTGGACCCAGGGAAACCTACGAGCAGTACTTC.

The chain has TRBV5-1 and TRBJ2-1; TRBD1 might be the D (6 bases). The ends were cut back, 4 bases at V and 4 bases at J, with 9 bases in the middle. This CDR3 region has 13 residues. CDR1 is SGHRS, CDR2 YFSETQ, per germline. Written as DNA, the CDR3 is TGCGCCAGCAGCCAGGACAGTTACAATGAGCAGTTCTTC. This codes for CASSQDSYNEQFF.

This clone has more than one count but fewer than ten. The chain combines TRBV27 with TRBJ2-7; perhaps TRBD1 as D (5 bases). Germline CDR1 is MNHEY and CDR2 is SMNVEV (reference sequence). Trimming took off 4 bases at V and 3 bases at J, with 16 bases between the two ends. The CDR3 runs 15 residues. CDR3 amino acids: CASSSQGFTLYEQYF. In DNA, the CDR3 is TGTGCCAGCAGTTCTCAGGGATTTACCCTCTACGAGCAGTACTTC.

Only a few counts were recorded for this clone. The chain has TRBV28 and TRBJ2-7, with D tentatively TRBD2 (7 bases). Trimming shortened V by 5 bases and J by 5 bases, and 16 bases separated the two germline ends. This CDR3 is 14 amino acids long. Germline CDR1 MDHEN, CDR2 SYDVKM. The CDR3 DNA follows: TGTGCCAGCAGTGTTCTGAGGGGGGGTAACGAGCAGTACTTC. This sequence encodes CASSVLRGGNEQYF.

This CDR3 reads CASSLVLTGPGQYPVQYF. The DNA of the CDR3 is TGCGCCAGCAGCTTGGTACTGACTGGTCCGGGACAATATCCGGTTCAGTACTTC. This sequence joins TRBV5-1 and TRBJ2-4, with D maybe TRBD1 (6 bases). This CDR3 has 18 amino acids. V lost 0 bases, J lost 11 bases, and 27 bases lay in between. Germline CDR1 and CDR2: SGHRS and YFSETQ.

This clone was found once. The V gene is TRBV19, the J gene TRBJ1-5; D is perhaps TRBD1 (6 bases). Germline CDR1 is LNHDA and CDR2 is SQIVND (reference sequence). This CDR3 spans 16 amino acids. V was trimmed by 4 bases and J by 6 bases, leaving 19 bases between them. The CDR3 DNA sequence: TGTGCCAGTAGTACCCCGATGCAGGGGCCCAGTCAGCCCCAGCATTTT. This encodes CASSTPMQGPSQPQHF.

The table lists this clone with many counts. CDR3 sequence: CASSLRVAAGGPYEQYF. The CDR3 nucleotides are TGTGCCAGCAGTTTAAGGGTTGCGGCGGGGGGGCCTTACGAGCAGTACTTC. V and J are TRBV27 and TRBJ2-7; TRBD2 agrees at 9 bases. Germline V gives CDR1 MNHEY, CDR2 SMNVEV (reference sequence). The length of the CDR3 is 17 residues. V was pared by 2 bases and J by 4 bases, with 12 bases of the junction left unmatched.

CDR3 protein: CASSPTGGNSPLHF. DNA of the CDR3: TGTGCCAGCAGTCCAACAGGGGGGAATTCACCCCTCCACTTT. The chain carries TRBV9 and TRBJ1-6; 8 bases map to TRBD1. The CDR3 sequence is 14 residues long. Germline lookup yields CDR1 SGDLS and CDR2 YYNGEE. V shed 5 bases, J shed 7 bases, and the junction held 5 bases outside the gene matches.

This chain uses TRBV5-1 with TRBJ2-4, with D maybe TRBD1 (5 bases). CDR3 length equals 16 residues. V was trimmed by 3 bases and J by 2 bases, leaving 15 bases between them. Per the germline V gene, CDR1 is SGHRS and CDR2 is YFSETQ. The CDR3 region has the DNA TGCGCCAGCAGCTGGACCTCAGGGTCTTCCAAAAACATTCAGTACTTC. This translates into CASSWTSGSSKNIQYF. Full variable domain (remainder filled in from reference TRBV5-1 and TRBJ2-4): KAGVTQTPRYLIKTRGQQVTLSCSPISGHRSVSWYQQTPGQGLQFLFEYFSETQRNKGNFPGRFSGRQFSNSRSEMNVSTLELGDSALYLCASSWTSGSSKNIQYFGAGTRLSVL.

The J gene is TRBJ2-2, the V gene TRBV6-6; 10 positions agree with TRBD1. This CDR3 has 16 residues. Germline lookup yields CDR1 MNHNY and CDR2 SVGAGI (reference sequence). After removal of 7 bases from V and 0 bases from J, the junction contained 5 bases not matched to a gene. CDR3 sequence: CASTGTGAANTGELFF. CDR3 bases: TGTGCCAGCACGGGGACAGGGGCCGCGAACACCGGGGAGCTGTTTTTT.

The chain uses TRBV9 and TRBJ2-1; 7 bases align to TRBD1. Germline values: CDR1 SGDLS, CDR2 YYNGEE. After removal of 0 bases from V and 8 bases from J, the junction contained 5 bases not matched to a gene. The CDR3 length is 14 residues. The CDR3 spells CASSVAVGGDEQFF. CDR3 DNA: TGTGCCAGCAGCGTAGCGGTAGGGGGCGATGAGCAGTTCTTC.

The V and J genes are TRBV5-1 and TRBJ2-5, with 9 positions matching TRBD2. CDR3 length: 15 residues. The ends lost 1 base at V and 1 base at J; junction bases unmatched: 2. The germline CDR1 and CDR2 sequences are SGHRS and YFSETQ. The CDR3 is CASSLQRGVQETQYF. DNA of the CDR3: TGCGCCAGCAGCTTGCAGCGGGGGGTCCAAGAGACCCAGTACTTC.

V gene TRBV5-8 combines with J gene TRBJ2-7; D is unresolved. The germline gives CDR1 SGHTS, CDR2 YDEGEE. Deletions cut 2 bases from V and 3 bases from J, with 3 bases between. The CDR3 spans 11 residues. Written as DNA, the CDR3 is TGTGCCAGCAGCTTTAGCTACGAGCAGTACTTC. It encodes CASSFSYEQYF.

The gene calls are TRBV5-4 and TRBJ2-7; tentatively, D is TRBD2 (5 bases). CDR3 size: 13 residues. V was cut by 5 bases and J by 3 bases, with 12 bases left in between. From germline, CDR1 is SGHNT and CDR2 YYREEE (reference sequence). CDR3 DNA: TGTGCCAGCAGTTACCCCCGGGGCTACGAGCAGTACTTC. This encodes CASSYPRGYEQYF.